Presented here are 5 T cell receptor beta chains from one specimen sequenced in a study of shared clonotypes between healthy human individuals. Produced via immunoSEQ multiplex PCR; TCRdb's table is partial and in-frame only. Of a few hundred thousand clones detected, roughly 84% appear once; the ten largest clones hold 16%. Sequenced input: memory CD8+ T cells sorted from blood. The subset is: CD45RO+ cells pooled with CCR7-negative TemRA cells. These receptors came from a man younger than 35 in good health.

The rearrangement uses TRBV2 and TRBJ1-5, with D possibly matching TRBD1 (6 bases). The CDR3 is 15 amino acids. Germline assignment: CDR1 SNHLY and CDR2 FYNNEI. Trimming took off 2 bases at V and 11 bases at J, with 19 bases between the two ends. The CDR3 spells CASSEYEGGWVAQHF. CDR3 DNA sequence: TGTGCCAGCAGTGAATATGAGGGGGGTTGGGTAGCCCAGCATTTT.

The CDR3 bases are TGCGCCAGCCTGACAGGGTCCGGCTACAATGAGCAGTTCTTC. Protein: CASLTGSGYNEQFF. This sequence joins TRBV10-2 and TRBJ2-1; 7 nucleotides line up with TRBD1. Trimming at V came to 8 bases and at J to 3 bases, leaving 7 bases not matched to a gene. Germline CDR1 reads WSHSY; CDR2 reads SAAADI. The CDR3 extends over 14 amino acids.

The chain couples TRBV30 to TRBJ1-1; D is uncertain. The CDR3 has 15 amino acids. Trimming stripped 0 bases from V and 0 bases from J, with 11 bases between. Germline lookup yields CDR1 GTSNPN and CDR2 SVGIG (reference sequence). CDR3 amino acids: CAWSVRATVNTEAFF. For the CDR3, the DNA is TGTGCCTGGAGTGTACGTGCGACTGTGAACACTGAAGCTTTCTTT.

The rearrangement uses TRBV4-2 and TRBJ2-7; possible D gene TRBD2, 7 bases. Germline V gives CDR1 LGHNA, CDR2 YNFKEQ. Trimming stripped 5 bases from V and 2 bases from J, with 16 bases between. The CDR3 is 15 amino acids. CDR3 bases: TGTGCCAGCAGCGCAGAGGGGGGAGGGACCTACGAGCAGTACTTC. Protein product: CASSAEGGGTYEQYF.

The V and J genes are TRBV5-1 and TRBJ1-1; D is unresolved. The CDR3 covers 14 residues. V was cut by 0 bases and J by 4 bases, with 10 bases left in between. Germline CDR1 is SGHRS and CDR2 is YFSETQ. Here the CDR3 DNA reads TGCGCCAGCAGCTTGGACAGTCTGGGCACTGAAGCTTTCTTT. It yields the protein CASSLDSLGTEAFF.